This T cell receptor (beta chain) is drawn from a study of technical replicates of blood from several donors. Losses at the gene ends were 6 bases for V and 0 bases for J; bases not matched to a gene: 4. The CDR3 is 14 amino acids. From germline, CDR1 is SEHNR and CDR2 FQNEAQ (reference sequence). Assay: immunoSEQ multiplex PCR; the TCRdb copy retains only in-frame clones and omits some. The data contain some 70,000 clones, about 91% of them singletons. The chain employs TRBV7-9 and TRBJ2-7, with 8 bases that match TRBD2. The TCR was taken from a human donor in good health. Material: T cells isolated from PBMCs. The CDR3 protein is CASSIAGSSYEQYF. As DNA, the CDR3 is TGTGCCAGCAGTATAGCGGGATCCTCCTACGAGCAGTACTTC. Using reference TRBV7-9 and TRBJ2-7 for the parts outside the CDR3, the full variable domain is DTGVSQNPRHKITKRGQNVTFRCDPISEHNRLYWYRQTLGQGPEFLTYFQNEAQLEKSRLLSDRFSAERPKGSFSTLEIQRTEQGDSAMYLCASSIAGSSYEQYFGPGTRLTVT.